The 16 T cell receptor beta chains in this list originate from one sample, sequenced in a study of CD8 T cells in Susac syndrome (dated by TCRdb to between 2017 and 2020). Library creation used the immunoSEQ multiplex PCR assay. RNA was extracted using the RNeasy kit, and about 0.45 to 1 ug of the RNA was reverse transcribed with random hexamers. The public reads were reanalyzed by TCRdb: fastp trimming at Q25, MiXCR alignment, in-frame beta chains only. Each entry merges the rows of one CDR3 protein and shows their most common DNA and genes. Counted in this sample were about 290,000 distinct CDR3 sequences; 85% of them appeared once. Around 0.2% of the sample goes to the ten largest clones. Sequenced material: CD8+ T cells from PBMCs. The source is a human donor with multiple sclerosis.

CDR3 in amino acids: CASSQDRDNMNTEAFF. The CDR3 bases are TGTGCCAGCAGCCAAGATAGGGACAACATGAACACTGAAGCTTTCTTT. The rearrangement links TRBV14 to TRBJ1-1, with D possibly being TRBD1 (6 bases). Trimming left V 0 bases short and J 0 bases short, with 11 bases between. The CDR3 is 16 amino acids. Looked up from germline, CDR1 is SGHDN and CDR2 is FVKESK. The whole variable domain, remainder taken from reference TRBV14 and TRBJ1-1, is EAGVTQFPSHSVIEKGQTVTLRCDPISGHDNLYWYRRVMGKEIKFLLHFVKESKQDESGMPNNRFLAERTGGTYSTLKVQPAELEDSGVYFCASSQDRDNMNTEAFFGQGTRLTVV.

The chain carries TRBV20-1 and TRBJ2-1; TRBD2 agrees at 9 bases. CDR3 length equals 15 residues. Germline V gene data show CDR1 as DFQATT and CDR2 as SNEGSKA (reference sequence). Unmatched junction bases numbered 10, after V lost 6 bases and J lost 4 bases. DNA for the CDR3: TGCAGTGCCGTTCAGACTAGCGGCTATTACAATGAGCAGTTCTTC. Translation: CSAVQTSGYYNEQFF.

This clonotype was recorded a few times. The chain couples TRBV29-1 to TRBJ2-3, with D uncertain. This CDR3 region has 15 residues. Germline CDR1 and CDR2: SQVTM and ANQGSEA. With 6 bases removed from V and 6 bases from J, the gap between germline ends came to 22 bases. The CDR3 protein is CSVVPPGPLRDTQYF. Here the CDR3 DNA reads TGCAGCGTAGTCCCACCGGGTCCCCTTAGGGATACGCAGTATTTT.

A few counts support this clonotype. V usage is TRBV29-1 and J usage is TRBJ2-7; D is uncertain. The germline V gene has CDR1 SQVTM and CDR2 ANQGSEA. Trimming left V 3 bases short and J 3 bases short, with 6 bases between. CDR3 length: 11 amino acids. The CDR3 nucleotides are TGCAGCGTTGATAGAGGCTACGAGCAGTACTTC. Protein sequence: CSVDRGYEQYF.

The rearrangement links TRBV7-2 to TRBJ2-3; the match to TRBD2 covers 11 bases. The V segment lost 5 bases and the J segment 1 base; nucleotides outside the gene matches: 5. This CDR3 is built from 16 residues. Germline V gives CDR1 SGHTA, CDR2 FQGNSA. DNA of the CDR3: TGTGCCAGCAGCCCCGAGGGACTAGCGGGCACAGATACGCAGTATTTT. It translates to CASSPEGLAGTDTQYF.

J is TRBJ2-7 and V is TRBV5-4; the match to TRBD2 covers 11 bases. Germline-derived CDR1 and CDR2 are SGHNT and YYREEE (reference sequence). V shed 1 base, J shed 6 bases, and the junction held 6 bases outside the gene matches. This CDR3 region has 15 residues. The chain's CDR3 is CASSLLAGGSSEQYF. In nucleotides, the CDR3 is TGTGCCAGCAGCTTGTTAGCGGGAGGGTCCAGCGAGCAGTACTTC. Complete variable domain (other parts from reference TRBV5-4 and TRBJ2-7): ETGVTQSPTHLIKTRGQQVTLRCSSQSGHNTVSWYQQALGQGPQFIFQYYREEENGRGNFPPRFSGLQFPNYSSELNVNALELDDSALYLCASSLLAGGSSEQYFGPGTRLTVT.

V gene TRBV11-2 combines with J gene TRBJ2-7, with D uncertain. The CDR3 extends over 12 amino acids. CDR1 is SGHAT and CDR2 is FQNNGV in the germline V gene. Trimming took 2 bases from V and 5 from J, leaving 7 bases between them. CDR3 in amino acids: CASSLWSNEQYF. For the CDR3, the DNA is TGTGCCAGCAGCTTATGGAGCAACGAGCAGTACTTC.

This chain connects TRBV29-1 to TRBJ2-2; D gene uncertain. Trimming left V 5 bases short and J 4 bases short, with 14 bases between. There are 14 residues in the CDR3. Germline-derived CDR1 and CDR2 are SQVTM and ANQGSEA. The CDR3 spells CSVPAEWATGELFF. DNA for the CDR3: TGCAGCGTTCCTGCAGAATGGGCCACCGGGGAGCTGTTTTTT.

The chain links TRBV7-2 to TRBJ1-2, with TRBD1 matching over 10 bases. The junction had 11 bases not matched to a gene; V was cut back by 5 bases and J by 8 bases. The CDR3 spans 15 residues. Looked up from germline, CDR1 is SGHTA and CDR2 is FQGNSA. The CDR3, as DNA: TGTGCCAGCAGCCCCTCCGGGACAGGGGCCTACGGCTACACCTTC. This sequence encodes CASSPSGTGAYGYTF.

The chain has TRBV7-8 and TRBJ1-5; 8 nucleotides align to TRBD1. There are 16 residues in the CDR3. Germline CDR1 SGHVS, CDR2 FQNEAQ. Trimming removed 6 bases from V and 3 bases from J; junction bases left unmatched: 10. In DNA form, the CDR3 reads TGTGCCAGCAGTCATAGACAGGGGCCCTACAATCAGCCCCAGCATTTT. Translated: CASSHRQGPYNQPQHF.

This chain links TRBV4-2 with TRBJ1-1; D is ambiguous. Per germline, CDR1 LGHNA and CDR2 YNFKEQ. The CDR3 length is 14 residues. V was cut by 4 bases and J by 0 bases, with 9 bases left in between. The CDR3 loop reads CASSPKGMNTEAFF. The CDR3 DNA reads TGTGCCAGCAGCCCTAAAGGGATGAACACTGAAGCTTTCTTT.

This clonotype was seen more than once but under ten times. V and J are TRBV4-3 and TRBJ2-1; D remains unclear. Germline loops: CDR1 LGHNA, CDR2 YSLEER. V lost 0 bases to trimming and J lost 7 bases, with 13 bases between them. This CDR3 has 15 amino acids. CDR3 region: CASSQDVRTLNEQFF. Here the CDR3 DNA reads TGCGCCAGCAGCCAAGACGTGAGGACCCTAAATGAGCAGTTCTTC.

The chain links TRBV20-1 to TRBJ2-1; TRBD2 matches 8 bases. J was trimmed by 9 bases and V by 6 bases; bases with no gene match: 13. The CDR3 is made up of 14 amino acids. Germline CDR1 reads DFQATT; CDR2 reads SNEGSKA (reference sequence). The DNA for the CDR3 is TGCAGTGCGAGCGGGAGAGTTTTCCGGAGTGAGCAGTTCTTC. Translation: CSASGRVFRSEQFF.

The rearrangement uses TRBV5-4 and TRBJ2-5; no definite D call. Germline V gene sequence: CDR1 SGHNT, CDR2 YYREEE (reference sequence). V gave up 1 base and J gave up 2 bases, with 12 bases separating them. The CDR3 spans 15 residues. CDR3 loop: CASSLRVSAQETQYF. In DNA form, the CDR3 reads TGTGCCAGCAGCTTGAGGGTTTCGGCTCAAGAGACCCAGTACTTC.

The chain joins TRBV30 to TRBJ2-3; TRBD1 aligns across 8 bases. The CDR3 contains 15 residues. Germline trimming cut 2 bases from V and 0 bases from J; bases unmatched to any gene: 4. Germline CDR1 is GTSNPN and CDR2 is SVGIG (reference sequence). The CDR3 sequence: CAWSKGQVSTDTQYF. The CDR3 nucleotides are TGTGCCTGGAGTAAGGGACAGGTTAGCACAGATACGCAGTATTTT.

CDR3 DNA sequence: TGTGCCAGCAGCTTAGGGGGGCTAGTCACTGAAGCTTTCTTT. Protein product: CASSLGGLVTEAFF. The chain couples TRBV7-2 to TRBJ1-1, with D possibly being TRBD1 (6 bases). Germline loops: CDR1 SGHTA, CDR2 FQGNSA. With 1 base removed from V and 4 bases from J, the gap between germline ends came to 10 bases. The CDR3 length is 14 residues.